This T cell receptor beta chain was sequenced during a study of long-term antiretroviral therapy in people with HIV. About this clone: Other DNA variants within this sample encode the same CDR3.

Running of the v3.0 immunoSEQ assay took place at survey level. Sequencing was directed toward about 35,000-50,000 T-cell genomes in each sample. Libraries were prepared by immunoSEQ multiplex PCR; TCRdb keeps only in-frame clonotypes and omits some of them. Here the sample spans more than 35,000 clones, 70% to 90% being singletons. The CDR3 runs to 10 residues. Trimming cost V 8 bases and J 4 bases, with 5 bases left between them. The V gene's germline CDR1 is SNHLY and CDR2 FYNNEI. This chain links TRBV2 with TRBJ1-1, with a tentative D call TRBD1 (5 bases). This TCR came from a man younger than 30 with HIV. This specimen was unsorted PBMCs, taken 2.2 years after starting antiretroviral therapy. The CDR3 nucleotides read TGTGCCAGCGGGGGCACTGAAGCTTTCTTT. The encoded protein is CASGGTEAFF.